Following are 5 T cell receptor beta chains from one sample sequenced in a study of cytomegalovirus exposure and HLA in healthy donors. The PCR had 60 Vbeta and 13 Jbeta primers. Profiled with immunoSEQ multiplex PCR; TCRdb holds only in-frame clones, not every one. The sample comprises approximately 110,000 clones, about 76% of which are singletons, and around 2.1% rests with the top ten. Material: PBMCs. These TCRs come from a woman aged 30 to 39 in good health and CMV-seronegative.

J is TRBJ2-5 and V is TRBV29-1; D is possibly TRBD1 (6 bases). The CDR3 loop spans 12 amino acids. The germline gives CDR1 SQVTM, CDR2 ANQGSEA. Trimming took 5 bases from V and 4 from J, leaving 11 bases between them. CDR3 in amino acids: CSVSDSGETQYF. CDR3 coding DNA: TGCAGCGTTTCGGACAGCGGAGAGACCCAGTACTTC. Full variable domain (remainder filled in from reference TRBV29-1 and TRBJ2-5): SAVISQKPSRDICQRGTSLTIQCQVDSQVTMMFWYRQQPGQSLTLIATANQGSEATYESGFVIDKFPISRPNLTFSTLTVSNMSPEDSSIYLCSVSDSGETQYFGPGTRLLVL.

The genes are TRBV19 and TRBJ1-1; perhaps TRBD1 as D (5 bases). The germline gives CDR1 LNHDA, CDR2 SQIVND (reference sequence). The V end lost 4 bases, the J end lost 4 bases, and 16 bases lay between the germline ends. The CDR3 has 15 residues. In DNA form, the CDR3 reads TGTGCCAGTAGTAACGATGGAGGGGTCGGCACTGAAGCTTTCTTT. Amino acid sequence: CASSNDGGVGTEAFF.

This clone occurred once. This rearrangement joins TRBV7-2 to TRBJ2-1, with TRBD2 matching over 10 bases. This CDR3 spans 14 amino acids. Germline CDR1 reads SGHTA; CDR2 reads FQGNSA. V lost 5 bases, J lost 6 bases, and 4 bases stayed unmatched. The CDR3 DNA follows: TGTGCCAGCAGCCCTAGCGGGAGCGTCAATGAGCAGTTCTTC. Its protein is CASSPSGSVNEQFF. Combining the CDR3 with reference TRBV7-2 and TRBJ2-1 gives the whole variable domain GAGVSQSPSNKVTEKGKDVELRCDPISGHTALYWYRQSLGQGLEFLIYFQGNSAPDKSGLPSDRFSAERTGGSVSTLTIQRTQQEDSAVYLCASSPSGSVNEQFFGPGTRLTVL.

In DNA, the CDR3 is TGTGCCAGTAAGACAGGGATTGTTGACACTGAAGCTTTCTTT. As protein: CASKTGIVDTEAFF. This chain connects TRBV19 to TRBJ1-1, with TRBD1 matching over 7 bases. The CDR3 length is 14 residues. J gave up 3 bases and V 7 bases, and 8 bases lay outside the gene matches. The germline V gene has CDR1 LNHDA and CDR2 SQIVND (reference sequence).

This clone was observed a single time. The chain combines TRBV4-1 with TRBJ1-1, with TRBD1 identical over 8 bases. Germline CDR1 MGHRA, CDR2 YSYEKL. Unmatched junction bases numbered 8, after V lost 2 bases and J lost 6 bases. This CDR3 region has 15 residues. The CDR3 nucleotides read TGCGCCAGCAGCCAAAACACAGGGGGGGACGCTGAAGCTTTCTTT. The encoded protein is CASSQNTGGDAEAFF.